This T cell receptor (beta chain) comes out of a study of T-cell reconstitution after alpha-beta-depleted transplantation in children. CDR1 and CDR2 (germline): LGHNT, FRNRAP. The CDR3 runs 16 residues. V dropped 0 bases and J dropped 4; count of bases not matched to a gene: 6. Findings and caveats of the study: Several hundred expanded graft clones reportedly gave rise to the alpha-beta T cells present about two months after transplant. Surviving recipient T cells and intrathymic progenitors accounted for some patients' high TCRbeta diversity at day 60. From newly produced T cells came most of the T-cell counts and diversity one year after transplant.

This sample's TCRbeta library carried unique molecular identifier barcodes. TCRdb re-derived calls from the PCR reads in MiXCR, one entry per CDR3 protein. The sample holds a few hundred thousand distinct CDR3 sequences, approximately 13% seen once. This clonotype was recorded a few times. The target antigen is unknown. The chain links TRBV12-5 to TRBJ2-1; 7 bases are a match to TRBD1. The sample here was PBMCs, mostly from graft donor cells, taken 360 days after TCRalphabeta/CD19-depleted stem cell transplant. The sequence derives from a male patient aged 5 to 17 who had a stem cell transplant for acute myeloid leukemia, so the T cells may come from the graft donor. DNA for the CDR3: TGTGCTAGTGGTTTGGTACGAGGGGGCGCTTACAATGAGCAGTTCTTC. The encoded protein is CASGLVRGGAYNEQFF. Filled out from reference TRBV12-5 and TRBJ2-1, the complete variable domain reads DARVTQTPRHKVTEMGQEVTMRCQPILGHNTVFWYRQTMMQGLELLAYFRNRAPLDDSGMPKDRFSAEMPDATLATLKIQPSEPRDSAVYFCASGLVRGGAYNEQFFGPGTRLTVL.